This TCR beta chain appears in the sequencing data of a study of blood T cell repertoires in COVID-19. This CDR3 has 18 amino acids. Germline trimming cut 5 bases from V and 7 bases from J; bases unmatched to any gene: 17. Germline V gene sequence: CDR1 MGHRA, CDR2 YSYEKL. Seattle's cohort entered during active infection and was followed longitudinally. TCRdb's copy holds only in-frame clones and misses some; the assay was immunoSEQ multiplex PCR. This table holds fewer than 250,000 clones, 82% found once. The genes are TRBV4-1 and TRBJ2-1, with 10 bases fitting TRBD2. Sequencing was performed on peripheral blood. This clonotype was sampled from a woman in her sixties with COVID-19, enrolled during active disease. The CDR3 region has the DNA TGCGCCAGCAGCTTCCGTCTGACTCTAGCGGGGGCGGGGAATGAGCAGTTCTTC. Translated: CASSFRLTLAGAGNEQFF.